This T cell receptor beta chain was profiled in a study of T cell repertoires in cytomegalovirus infection. The wider study: Both a matching HLA type and CMV infection were indicated by public TCR beta signatures.

Study observations and caveats: Cumulative public TCR beta family frequency identified CMV carriers with the relevant HLA. Ex vivo, HLA-C-restricted CMV-specific TCR beta clonotypes prevailed over the rest of the response.

TCRdb passed the reads through MiXCR, listing each CDR3 protein once. The table has around 490,000 distinct CDR3 sequences, more than 25% seen once. Points on this clonotype: As yet, its antigen is unknown.

The CDR3 extends over 15 amino acids. CDR1 and CDR2 from the germline V gene are SGDLS and YYNGEE. V dropped 3 bases and J dropped 11 bases, with 21 bases sitting between them. Source material: PBMCs. The gene calls are TRBV9 and TRBJ2-1; D tentatively reads TRBD1 or TRBD2 (6 bases each). This TCR was recovered from a human donor in good health (CMV status not recorded). Some clones in this sample may be carry-over from other donors' samples. The CDR3 region is CASSGTRGGREQQFF. CDR3 DNA: TGTGCCAGCAGCGGAACCAGGGGAGGCCGGGAGCAGCAGTTCTTC.